The clone carrying this T cell receptor beta chain was detected a few times. These data originate in a study of T cells after yellow fever vaccination. TCRdb ran MiXCR on the 5' RACE reads and lists one entry per CDR3 protein. The sample records some 320,000 distinct CDR3 sequences, around 8.6% being singletons. The material sequenced was CD4+ T cells sorted from PBMCs, taken 5 days after the yellow fever booster vaccination. The TCR sequence derives from a man between 18 and 35 years old who received the YFV17D yellow fever vaccine.

The CDR3 nucleotides are TGTGCCATCGGCTCCTGGCGGGACACCGGGGAGCTGTTTTTT. Its translation: CAIGSWRDTGELFF. This sequence joins TRBV10-3 and TRBJ2-2, with D possibly TRBD2 on 5 matching bases. Germline CDR1 is ENHRY and CDR2 is SYGVKD. The length of the CDR3 is 14 residues. The germline V and J ends were trimmed by 8 bases and 3 bases, with 13 bases remaining between them.